The clone carrying this TCR beta chain was recorded many times. TCRdb ran MiXCR on the multiplex PCR reads and lists one entry per CDR3 protein. Among 55,000 to 75,000 distinct CDR3 sequences listed, approximately 45% were seen once. V was clipped by 5 bases and J by 8 bases; unmatched bases: 8. The germline CDR1 and CDR2 sequences are SGHVS and FQNEAQ. This CDR3 spans 14 amino acids. This sample is drawn from a study of breast tumors, draining lymph nodes, adjacent tissues. The clonotype comes from a female donor with breast cancer. Some clones in this sample may be carry-over from other donors' samples. The specimen was breast tumor tissue. The chain combines TRBV7-8 with TRBJ1-4, with 7 bases that match TRBD1. In DNA form, the CDR3 reads TGTGCCAGCAGCCCCGACAGGGTCGGAGAAAAACTGTTTTTT. As protein: CASSPDRVGEKLFF.